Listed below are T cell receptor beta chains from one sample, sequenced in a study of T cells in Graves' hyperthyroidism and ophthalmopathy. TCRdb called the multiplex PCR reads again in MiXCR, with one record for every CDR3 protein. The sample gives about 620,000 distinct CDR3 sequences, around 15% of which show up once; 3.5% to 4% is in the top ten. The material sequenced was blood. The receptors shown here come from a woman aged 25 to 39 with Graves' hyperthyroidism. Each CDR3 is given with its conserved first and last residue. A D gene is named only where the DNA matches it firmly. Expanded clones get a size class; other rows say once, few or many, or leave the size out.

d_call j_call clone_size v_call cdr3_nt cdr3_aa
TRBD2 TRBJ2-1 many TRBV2 TGTGCCAGCAGGTATAGCGGGAGCTACAATGAGCAGTTCTTC CASRYSGSYNEQFF
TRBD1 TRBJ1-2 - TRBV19 TGTGCCAGTAGTACCCCACCGACAGGGATTTTTGGCTACACCTTC CASSTPPTGIFGYTF
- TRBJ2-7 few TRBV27 TGTGCCAGCAGCATGGGATCGGGAAACGAGCAGTACTTC CASSMGSGNEQYF
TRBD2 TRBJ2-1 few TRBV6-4 TGTGCCAGCAGTGGGACAGCCAGAGCGGGAGTATCTTCCAATGAGCAGTTCTTC CASSGTARAGVSSNEQFF
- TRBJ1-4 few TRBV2 TGTGCCAGCAGTGATTCGGGCACTAATGAAAAACTGTTTTTT CASSDSGTNEKLFF
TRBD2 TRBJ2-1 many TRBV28 TGTGCCAGCAGTCTGGGGGGGACTAGCGGACACAATGAGCAGTTCTTC CASSLGGTSGHNEQFF
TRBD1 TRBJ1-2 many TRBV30 TGTGCCTCGCAACAGGGGTTCTCCTATGGCTACACCTTC CASQQGFSYGYTF
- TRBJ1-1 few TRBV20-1 TGCAGTGTTCCGCCGAGGGTCGGAATAACTGAAGCTTTCTTT CSVPPRVGITEAFF
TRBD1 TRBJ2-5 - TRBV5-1 TGCGCCAGCAGCAACGGACAGGGCAAAGAGACCCAGTACTTC CASSNGQGKETQYF
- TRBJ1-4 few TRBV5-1 TGCGCCAGCAGCTTGGAGACAGCAACTAATGAAAAACTGTTTTTT CASSLETATNEKLFF
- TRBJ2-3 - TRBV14 TGTGCCAGCAGCCGCTATAAAACTAGCACAGATACGCAGTATTTT CASSRYKTSTDTQYF
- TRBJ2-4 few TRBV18 TGTGCCAGCTCACCTTTTACGGGGCCGGCCGAAAACATTCAGTACTTC CASSPFTGPAENIQYF
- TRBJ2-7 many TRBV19 TGTGCCAGTAGTATGGGACGGTACGAGCAGTACTTC CASSMGRYEQYF
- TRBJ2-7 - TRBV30 TGTGCCTGGAGTGTAGCGGAGGAACGTACCTGGCGGTACTTC CAWSVAEERTWRYF
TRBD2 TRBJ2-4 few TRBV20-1 TGCAGTGCTAGAGGATGGGCGGGAGGGCCCAACATTCAGTACTTC CSARGWAGGPNIQYF
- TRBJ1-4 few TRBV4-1 TGCGCCAGCAGCCAAAGGGCTGGCGAAAAACTGTTTTTT CASSQRAGEKLFF
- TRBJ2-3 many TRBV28 TGTGCCAGCACGGTAGGACCCAACACAGATACGCAGTATTTT CASTVGPNTDTQYF
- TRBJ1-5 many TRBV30 TGTGCCTGGACAGCAAATAGCAATCAGCCCCAGCATTTT CAWTANSNQPQHF
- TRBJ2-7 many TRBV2 TGTGCCAGTACCCGGGACGGTACCTACGAGCAGTACTTC CASTRDGTYEQYF
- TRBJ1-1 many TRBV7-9 TGTGCCAGCAGCTTAGCCGTGGGGCAGACAATGAACACTGAAGCTTTCTTT CASSLAVGQTMNTEAFF
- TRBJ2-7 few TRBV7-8 TGTGCCAGCAGCTTTGGGACGCCCCAAGTCTACGAGCAGTACTTC CASSFGTPQVYEQYF
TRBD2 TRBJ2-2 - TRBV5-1 TGCGCCAGCGGCCTCTTGGGCGGGAGGAACACCGGGGAGCTGTTTTTT CASGLLGGRNTGELFF
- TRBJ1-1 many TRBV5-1 TGCGCCAGCAGCTTGGACAGTTTGAACACTGAAGCTTTCTTT CASSLDSLNTEAFF
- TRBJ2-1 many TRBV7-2 TGTGCCAGCAGTCCCCCGGGGGCGCTGGGCAATGAGCAGTTCTTC CASSPPGALGNEQFF
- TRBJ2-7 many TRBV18 TGTGCCAGCTCACCACCAGAACACTCCTACGAGCAGTACTTC CASSPPEHSYEQYF
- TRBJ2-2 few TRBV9 TGTGCCAGCAGCGTGGTCCCAGGGAAGAACACCGGGGAGCTGTTTTTT CASSVVPGKNTGELFF
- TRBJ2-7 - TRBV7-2 TGTGCCAGCAGCTTATTCGGGCCATTCGCAACCTACGAGCAGTACTTC CASSLFGPFATYEQYF
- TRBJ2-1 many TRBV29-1 TGCAGCGTTGGACGGGGCGATGAGCAGTTCTTC CSVGRGDEQFF
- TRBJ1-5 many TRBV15 TGTGCCACCAGCTGGAACTTATATCAGCCCCAGCATTTT CATSWNLYQPQHF
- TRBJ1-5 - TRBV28 TGTGCCAGCACCCCTAGCAATCAGCCCCAGCATTTT CASTPSNQPQHF
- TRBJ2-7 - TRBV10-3 TGTGCCTGTCCCTACGAGCAGTACTTC CACPYEQYF
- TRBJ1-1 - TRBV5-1 TGCGCCAGCAGCTTGTCCAATAGGGCCCGAGTTATGAACACTGAAGCTTTCTTT CASSLSNRARVMNTEAFF
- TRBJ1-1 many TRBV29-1 TGCAGCGTTGGAGGGATCTACACTGAAGCTTTCTTT CSVGGIYTEAFF
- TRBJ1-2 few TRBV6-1 TGTGCCAGCAGTTATAATAGCCGAACAAGTACCTATGGCTACACCTTC CASSYNSRTSTYGYTF
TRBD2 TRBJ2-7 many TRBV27 TGTGCCAGCAGTTTGCTAGCGGGAGTCGGGCCCTACGAGCAGTACTTC CASSLLAGVGPYEQYF
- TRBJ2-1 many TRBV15 TGTGCCACCAGCGGGGCACACAGGGTATATCGCAATGAGCAGTTCTTC CATSGAHRVYRNEQFF
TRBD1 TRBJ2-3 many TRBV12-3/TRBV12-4 TGTGCCAGCAGTTTTTCGGCAGGGGGATCTAGCACAGATACGCAGTATTTT CASSFSAGGSSTDTQYF
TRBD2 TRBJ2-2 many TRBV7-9 TGTGCCAGCAGCCCCCGACTAGCGGGAGGCCACTCTAACACCGGGGAGCTGTTTTTT CASSPRLAGGHSNTGELFF
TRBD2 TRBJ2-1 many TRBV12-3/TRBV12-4 TGTGCCAGCAGTTTAGAACTAGCGGGAGCCAATGAGCAGTTCTTC CASSLELAGANEQFF
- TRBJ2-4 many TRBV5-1 TGCGCCAGCAGCTTGGCCGGGGGAGACATTCAGTACTTC CASSLAGGDIQYF
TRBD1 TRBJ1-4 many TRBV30 TGTGCCTGGAGTGTCGGGACAGGGACAACTAATGAAAAACTGTTTTTT CAWSVGTGTTNEKLFF
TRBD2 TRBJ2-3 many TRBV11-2 TGTGCCAGCAGCTTCTGGGGGGGAAGGACTAGCGGGAGGACAACAGATACGCAGTATTTT CASSFWGGRTSGRTTDTQYF
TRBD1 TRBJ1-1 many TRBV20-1 TGCAGTGCCGGACAGGGGAGTTTTGGTGACACTGAAGCTTTCTTT CSAGQGSFGDTEAFF
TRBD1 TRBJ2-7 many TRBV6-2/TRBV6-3 TGTGCCAGCAGTCAGATCCACGGGACAGGGGGTACATACGAGCAGTACTTC CASSQIHGTGGTYEQYF
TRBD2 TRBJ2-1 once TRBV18 TGTGCCAGCTCACGTCGGACTAGCGGGGCCTACAATGAGCAGTTCTTC CASSRRTSGAYNEQFF
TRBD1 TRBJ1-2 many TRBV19 TGTGCCAGTACCGGGGACAGGACCCATGGCTACACCTTC CASTGDRTHGYTF
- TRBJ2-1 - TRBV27 TGTGCCAGCAGTTTAATTAGCAGGAATGAGCAGTTCTTC CASSLISRNEQFF
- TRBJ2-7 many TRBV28 TGTGCCAGCAGTACCATGGGGGACGAGCAGTACTTC CASSTMGDEQYF
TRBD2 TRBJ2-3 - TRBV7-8 TGTGCCAGCAGCTTAAGGGCTAGCGGGGGCTTTCTGACTTCTAGCACAGATACGCAGTATTTT CASSLRASGGFLTSSTDTQYF
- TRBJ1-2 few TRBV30 TGTGCCTGCCCCCACGGCCCCTCTTATGGCTACACCTTC CACPHGPSYGYTF
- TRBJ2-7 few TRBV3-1 TGTGCCAGCAGCCAAGATCCCGCCAGGTCCTACGAGCAGTACTTC CASSQDPARSYEQYF
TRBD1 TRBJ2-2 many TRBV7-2 TGTGCCAGCAGCTTAGGTGACAGGGATGCCGGGGAGCTGTTTTTT CASSLGDRDAGELFF
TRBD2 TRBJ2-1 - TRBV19 TGTGCCAGTAGTATCGTAGCGGGGTACAATGAGCAGTTCTTC CASSIVAGYNEQFF
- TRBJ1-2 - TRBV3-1 TGTGCCAGCAGGCCCAATGGGGGAAGATATGGCTACACCTTC CASRPNGGRYGYTF
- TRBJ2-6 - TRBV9 TGTGCCAGCAGTCTGGGGCCCCAGATTCTCTCTGGGGCCAACGTCCTGACTTTC CASSLGPQILSGANVLTF
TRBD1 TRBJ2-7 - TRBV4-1 TGCGCCAGCAGCCCTGAGGGAATCGGACAGGGTACCTACGAGCAGTACTTC CASSPEGIGQGTYEQYF
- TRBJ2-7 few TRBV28 TGTGCCAGCAATAATGTTTTGTACGAGCAGTACTTC CASNNVLYEQYF